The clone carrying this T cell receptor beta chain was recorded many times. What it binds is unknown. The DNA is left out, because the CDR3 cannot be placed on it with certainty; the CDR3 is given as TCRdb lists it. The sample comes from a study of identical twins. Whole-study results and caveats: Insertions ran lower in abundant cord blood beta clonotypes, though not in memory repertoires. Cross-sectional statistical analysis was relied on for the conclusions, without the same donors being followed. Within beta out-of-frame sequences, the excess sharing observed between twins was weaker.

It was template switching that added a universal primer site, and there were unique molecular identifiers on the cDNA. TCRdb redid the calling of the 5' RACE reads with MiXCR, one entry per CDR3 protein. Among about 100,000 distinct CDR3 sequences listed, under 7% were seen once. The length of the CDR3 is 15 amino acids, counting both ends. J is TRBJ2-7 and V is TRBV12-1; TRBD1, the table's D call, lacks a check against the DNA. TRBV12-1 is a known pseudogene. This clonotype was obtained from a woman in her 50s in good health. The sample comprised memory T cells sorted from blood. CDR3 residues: CASSFVGRGTYEQYF.